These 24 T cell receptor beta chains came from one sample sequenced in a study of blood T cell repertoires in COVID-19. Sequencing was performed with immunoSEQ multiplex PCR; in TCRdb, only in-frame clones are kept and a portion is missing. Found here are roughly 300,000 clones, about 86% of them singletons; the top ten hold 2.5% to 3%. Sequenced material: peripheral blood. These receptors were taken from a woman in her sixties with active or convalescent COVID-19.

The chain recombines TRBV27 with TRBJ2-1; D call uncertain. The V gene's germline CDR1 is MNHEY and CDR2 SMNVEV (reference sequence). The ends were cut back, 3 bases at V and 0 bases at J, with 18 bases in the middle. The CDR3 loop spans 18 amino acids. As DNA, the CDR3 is TGTGCCAGCAGTTTTAGGTATTCGGGTCGGTCCTCCTACAATGAGCAGTTCTTC. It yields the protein CASSFRYSGRSSYNEQFF.

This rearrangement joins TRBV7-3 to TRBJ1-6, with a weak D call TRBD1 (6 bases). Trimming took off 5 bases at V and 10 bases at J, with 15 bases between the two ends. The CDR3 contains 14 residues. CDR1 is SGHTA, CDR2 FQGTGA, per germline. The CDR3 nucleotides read TGTGCCAGCAGCACCGGGACATATTTCTCACCCCTCCACTTT. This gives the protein CASSTGTYFSPLHF.

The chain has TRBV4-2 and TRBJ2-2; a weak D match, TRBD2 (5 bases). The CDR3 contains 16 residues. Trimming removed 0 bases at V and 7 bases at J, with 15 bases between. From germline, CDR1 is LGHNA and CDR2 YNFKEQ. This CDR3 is CASSQEKTIRGGELFF. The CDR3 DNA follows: TGTGCCAGCAGCCAAGAGAAGACTATTCGGGGCGGGGAGCTGTTTTTT.

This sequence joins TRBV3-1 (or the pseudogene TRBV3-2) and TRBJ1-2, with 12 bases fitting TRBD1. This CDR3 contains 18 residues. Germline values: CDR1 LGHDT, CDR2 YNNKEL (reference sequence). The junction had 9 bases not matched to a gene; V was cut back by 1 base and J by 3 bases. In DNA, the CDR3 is TGTGCCAGCAGCCAAGCCCGGGACAGGGGGCTGTCGGACTATGGCTACACCTTC. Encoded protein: CASSQARDRGLSDYGYTF.

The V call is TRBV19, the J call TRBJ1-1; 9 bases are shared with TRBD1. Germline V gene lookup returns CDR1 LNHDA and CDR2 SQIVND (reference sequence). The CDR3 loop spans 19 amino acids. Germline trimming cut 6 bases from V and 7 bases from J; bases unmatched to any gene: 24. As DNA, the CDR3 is TGTGCCAGTAGCAAATCTCCGCCGGGACAGGGAAATAAAAAGGGTGAAGCTTTCTTT. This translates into CASSKSPPGQGNKKGEAFF.

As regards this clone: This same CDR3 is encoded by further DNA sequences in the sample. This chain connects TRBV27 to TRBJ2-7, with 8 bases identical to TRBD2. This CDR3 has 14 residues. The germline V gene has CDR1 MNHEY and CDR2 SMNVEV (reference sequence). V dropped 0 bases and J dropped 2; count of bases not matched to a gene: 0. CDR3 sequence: CASSLSGLAYEQYF. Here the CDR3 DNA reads TGTGCCAGCAGTTTATCGGGACTAGCCTACGAGCAGTACTTC.

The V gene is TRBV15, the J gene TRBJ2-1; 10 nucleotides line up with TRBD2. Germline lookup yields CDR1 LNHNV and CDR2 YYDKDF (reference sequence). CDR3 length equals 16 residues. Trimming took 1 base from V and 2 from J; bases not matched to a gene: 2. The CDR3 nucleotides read TGTGCCACCAGCAGAGTGAGCGGGGGGGCCTACAATGAGCAGTTCTTC. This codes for CATSRVSGGAYNEQFF.

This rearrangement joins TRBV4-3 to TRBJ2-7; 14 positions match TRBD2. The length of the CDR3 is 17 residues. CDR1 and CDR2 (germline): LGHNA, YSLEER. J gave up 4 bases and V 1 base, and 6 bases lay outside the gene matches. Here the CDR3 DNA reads TGCGCCAGCAGCCAAGGACTAGCGGGGGGGTCCGGTTACGAGCAGTACTTC. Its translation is CASSQGLAGGSGYEQYF.

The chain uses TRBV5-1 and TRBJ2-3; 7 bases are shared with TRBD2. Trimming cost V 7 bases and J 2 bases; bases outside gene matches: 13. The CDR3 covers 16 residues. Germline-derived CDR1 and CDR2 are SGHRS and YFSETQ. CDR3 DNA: TGCGCCAGCTCCTTAGGGAGCGGGGCGATCACAGATACGCAGTATTTT. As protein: CASSLGSGAITDTQYF.

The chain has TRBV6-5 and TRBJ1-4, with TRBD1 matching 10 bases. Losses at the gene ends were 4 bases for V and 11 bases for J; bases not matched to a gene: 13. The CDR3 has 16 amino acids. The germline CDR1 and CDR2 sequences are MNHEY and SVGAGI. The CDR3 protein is CASSFTGTGDLSKLFF. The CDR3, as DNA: TGTGCCAGCAGTTTCACCGGGACAGGGGACCTATCGAAACTGTTTTTT.

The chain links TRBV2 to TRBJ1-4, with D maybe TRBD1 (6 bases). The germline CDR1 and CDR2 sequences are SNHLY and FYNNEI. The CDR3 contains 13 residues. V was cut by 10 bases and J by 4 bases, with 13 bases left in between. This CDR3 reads CATGQTLNEKLFF. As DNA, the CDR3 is TGTGCCACAGGACAGACCCTTAATGAAAAACTGTTTTTT.

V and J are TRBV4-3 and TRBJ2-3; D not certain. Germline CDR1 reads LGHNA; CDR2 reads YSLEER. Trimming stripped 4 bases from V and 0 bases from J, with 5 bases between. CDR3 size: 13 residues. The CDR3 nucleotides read TGCGCCAGCAGCCCAACTAGCACAGATACGCAGTATTTT. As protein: CASSPTSTDTQYF.

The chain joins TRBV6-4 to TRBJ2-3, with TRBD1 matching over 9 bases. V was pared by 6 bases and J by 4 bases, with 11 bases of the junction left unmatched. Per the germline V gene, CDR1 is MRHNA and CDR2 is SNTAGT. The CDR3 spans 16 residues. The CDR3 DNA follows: TGTGCCAGCAGCGGGACTCCGGGACAGGGATCAGATACGCAGTATTTT. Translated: CASSGTPGQGSDTQYF.

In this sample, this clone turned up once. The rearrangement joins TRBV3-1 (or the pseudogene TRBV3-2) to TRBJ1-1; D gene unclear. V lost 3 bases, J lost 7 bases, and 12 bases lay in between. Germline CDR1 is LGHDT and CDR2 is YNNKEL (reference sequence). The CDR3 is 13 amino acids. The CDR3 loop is CASSQGGGVEAFF. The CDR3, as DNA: TGTGCCAGCAGCCAGGGAGGAGGCGTTGAAGCTTTCTTT.

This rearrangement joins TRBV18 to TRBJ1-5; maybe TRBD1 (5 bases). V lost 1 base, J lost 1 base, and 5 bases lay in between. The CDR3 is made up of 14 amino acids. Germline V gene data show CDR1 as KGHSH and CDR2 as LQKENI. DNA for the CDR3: TGTGCCAGCTCACCACAGGGGAGCAATCAGCCCCAGCATTTT. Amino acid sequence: CASSPQGSNQPQHF.

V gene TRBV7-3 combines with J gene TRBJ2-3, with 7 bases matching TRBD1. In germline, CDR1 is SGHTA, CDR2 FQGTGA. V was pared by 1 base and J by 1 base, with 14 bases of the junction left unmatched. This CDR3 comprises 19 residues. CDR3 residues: CASSLIPWTGKGGTDTQYF. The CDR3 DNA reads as TGTGCCAGCAGCTTAATCCCATGGACAGGAAAAGGGGGCACAGATACGCAGTATTTT.

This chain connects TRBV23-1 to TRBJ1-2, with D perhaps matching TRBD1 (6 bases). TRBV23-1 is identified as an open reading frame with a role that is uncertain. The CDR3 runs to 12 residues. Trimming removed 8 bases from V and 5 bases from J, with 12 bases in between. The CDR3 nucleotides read TGCGCCAGCCCGGGGGGGGCTTATGGCTACACCTTC. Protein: CASPGGAYGYTF.

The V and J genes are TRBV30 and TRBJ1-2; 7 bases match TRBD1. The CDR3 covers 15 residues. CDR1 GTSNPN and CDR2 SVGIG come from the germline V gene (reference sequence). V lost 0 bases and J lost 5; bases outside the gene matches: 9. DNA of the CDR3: TGTGCCTGGAGTGTAGAGGGCAGGACAGGTTATGGCTACACCTTC. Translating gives CAWSVEGRTGYGYTF. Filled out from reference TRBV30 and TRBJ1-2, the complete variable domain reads SQTIHQWPATLVQPVGSPLSLECTVEGTSNPNLYWYRQAAGRGLQLLFYSVGIGQISSEVPQNLSASRPQDRQFILSSKKLLLSDSGFYLCAWSVEGRTGYGYTFGSGTRLTVV.

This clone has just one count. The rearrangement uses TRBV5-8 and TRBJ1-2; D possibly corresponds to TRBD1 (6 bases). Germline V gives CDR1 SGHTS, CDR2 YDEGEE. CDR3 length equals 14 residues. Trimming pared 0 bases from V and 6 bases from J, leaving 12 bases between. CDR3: CASSLAGARHGYTF. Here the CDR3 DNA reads TGTGCCAGCAGCTTGGCAGGGGCGCGTCATGGCTACACCTTC.

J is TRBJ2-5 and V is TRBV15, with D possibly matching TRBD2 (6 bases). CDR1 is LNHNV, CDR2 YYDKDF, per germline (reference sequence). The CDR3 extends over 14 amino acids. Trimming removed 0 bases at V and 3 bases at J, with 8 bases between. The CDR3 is CATSRDGTEETQYF. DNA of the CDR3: TGTGCCACCAGCAGAGATGGGACTGAAGAGACCCAGTACTTC.

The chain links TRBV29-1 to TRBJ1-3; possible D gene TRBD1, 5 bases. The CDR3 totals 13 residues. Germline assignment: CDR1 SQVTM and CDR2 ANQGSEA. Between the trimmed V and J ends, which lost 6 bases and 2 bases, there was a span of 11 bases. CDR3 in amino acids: CSVSGHAGNTIYF. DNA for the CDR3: TGCAGCGTCTCAGGACATGCTGGAAACACCATATATTTT.

In DNA, the CDR3 is TGTGCCAGTAGTATGGGGACAGGGGCCCCAGATACGCAGTATTTT. It specifies CASSMGTGAPDTQYF. This chain connects TRBV19 to TRBJ2-3; 10 bases match TRBD1. The length of the CDR3 is 15 residues. V gave up 3 bases and J gave up 4 bases; unmatched junction bases: 4. CDR1 is LNHDA and CDR2 is SQIVND in the germline V gene (reference sequence).

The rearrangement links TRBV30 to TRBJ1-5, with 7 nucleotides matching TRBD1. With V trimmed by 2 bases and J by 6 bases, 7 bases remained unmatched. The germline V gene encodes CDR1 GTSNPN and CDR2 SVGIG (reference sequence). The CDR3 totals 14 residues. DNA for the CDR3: TGTGCCTGGAGTCCATACAGGGGCCCTCAGCCCCAGCATTTT. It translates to CAWSPYRGPQPQHF.

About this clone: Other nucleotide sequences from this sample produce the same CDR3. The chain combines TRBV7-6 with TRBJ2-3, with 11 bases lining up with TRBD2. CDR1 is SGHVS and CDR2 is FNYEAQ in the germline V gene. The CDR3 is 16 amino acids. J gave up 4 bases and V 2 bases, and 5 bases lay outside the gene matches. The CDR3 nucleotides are TGTGCCAGCAGCTTATTTAGCGGGGGGGCTCCAGATACGCAGTATTTT. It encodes CASSLFSGGAPDTQYF.